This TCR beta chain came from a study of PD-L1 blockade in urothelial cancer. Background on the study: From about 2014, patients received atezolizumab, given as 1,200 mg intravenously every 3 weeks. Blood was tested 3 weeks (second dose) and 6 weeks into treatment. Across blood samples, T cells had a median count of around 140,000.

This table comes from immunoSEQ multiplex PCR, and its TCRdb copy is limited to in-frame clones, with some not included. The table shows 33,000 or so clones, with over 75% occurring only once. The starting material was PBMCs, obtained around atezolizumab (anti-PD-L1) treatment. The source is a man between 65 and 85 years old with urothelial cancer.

The CDR3 region is CASSQSGTSGARGYEQYF. In nucleotides, the CDR3 is TGTGCCAGCAGCCAGTCCGGGACTAGCGGGGCCCGCGGCTACGAGCAGTACTTC. V and J are TRBV4-2 and TRBJ2-7; the match to TRBD2 covers 13 bases. In germline, CDR1 is LGHNA, CDR2 YNFKEQ. The CDR3 runs 18 residues. V trimming: 3 bases; J trimming: 3 bases; junction bases outside the gene matches: 11.